These 15 T cell receptor beta chains came from one sample sequenced in a study of neoadjuvant anti-PD-1 for oral cavity cancer. The data were produced by immunoSEQ multiplex PCR, yet TCRdb's version contains in-frame clones alone and is incomplete. Here the sample spans 13,000 or so clones, around 70% being singletons. The time point denotes: after neoadjuvant nivolumab, at surgical resection. Sequencing was performed on PBMCs, taken after nivolumab (anti-PD-1) treatment. The source is a person aged 40 to 85 with oral cavity squamous cell carcinoma.

The chain couples TRBV15 to TRBJ1-3; D call uncertain. From germline, CDR1 is LNHNV and CDR2 YYDKDF (reference sequence). This CDR3 spans 15 amino acids. Trimming stripped 3 bases from V and 0 bases from J, with 9 bases between. The CDR3 nucleotides are TGTGCCACCAGCAGTTACCCCCCCTCTGGAAACACCATATATTTT. Translating it yields CATSSYPPSGNTIYF.

V and J are TRBV5-4 and TRBJ2-5; 8 bases are shared with TRBD2. The germline V gene encodes CDR1 SGHNT and CDR2 YYREEE (reference sequence). Germline trimming cut 0 bases from V and 5 bases from J; bases unmatched to any gene: 6. The CDR3 runs 15 residues. CDR3 bases: TGTGCCAGCAGCTTGGCCGGGACGGGAGGGGAGACCCAGTACTTC. This sequence encodes CASSLAGTGGETQYF.

The DNA of the CDR3 is TGTGCCAGCAACGGCGAGCACAATGAGCAGTTCTTC. Translated: CASNGEHNEQFF. V usage is TRBV6-6 and J usage is TRBJ2-1, with no clear D. The CDR3 has 12 amino acids. Germline V CDR1 and CDR2: MNHNY, SVGAGI (reference sequence). Trimming removed 7 bases at V and 5 bases at J, with 9 bases between.

This clone was observed a few times. This sequence joins TRBV4-2 and TRBJ2-7; D is perhaps TRBD1 (5 bases). In germline, CDR1 is LGHNA, CDR2 YNFKEQ. Trimming took 0 bases from V and 1 from J, leaving 10 bases between them. This CDR3 comprises 15 residues. In nucleotides, the CDR3 is TGTGCCAGCAGCCAAGACAGGGAAATTTCCTACGAGCAGTACTTC. Its protein is CASSQDREISYEQYF.

The V and J genes are TRBV6-1 and TRBJ2-7; 7 positions match TRBD2. Trimming removed 7 bases from V and 3 bases from J; junction bases left unmatched: 12. The CDR3 sequence is 15 residues long. From germline, CDR1 is MNHNS and CDR2 SASEGT. This CDR3 reads CASTRGDPAFYEQYF. The CDR3 DNA follows: TGTGCCAGCACCCGGGGGGACCCTGCTTTCTACGAGCAGTACTTC.

The chain recombines TRBV5-1 with TRBJ1-6; D ambiguous. The CDR3 consists of 19 residues. The V gene lost 0 bases and the J gene lost 7 bases, with 23 bases spanning the gap. From germline, CDR1 is SGHRS and CDR2 YFSETQ. The DNA of the CDR3 is TGCGCCAGCAGCTTGGTGGGTAGCTGGGCAGCCGCCACGAATTCACCCCTCCACTTT. Protein sequence: CASSLVGSWAAATNSPLHF.

The rearrangement uses TRBV19 and TRBJ2-7, with 12 bases lining up with TRBD2. This CDR3 is 15 amino acids long. Trimming took 5 bases from V and 3 from J; bases not matched to a gene: 5. Germline CDR1 is LNHDA and CDR2 is SQIVND (reference sequence). The CDR3 region has the DNA TGTGCCAGTAGTGTGGGGACTAGCGGGCGCTACGAGCAGTACTTC. Translation: CASSVGTSGRYEQYF. The variable domain in full, with the rest retrieved from reference TRBV19 and TRBJ2-7, is DGGITQSPKYLFRKEGQNVTLSCEQNLNHDAMYWYRQDPGQGLRLIYYSQIVNDFQKGDIAEGYSVSREKKESFPLTVTSAQKNPTAFYLCASSVGTSGRYEQYFGPGTRLTVT.

The chain uses TRBV6-1 and TRBJ2-1; 8 bases line up with TRBD1. Germline lookup yields CDR1 MNHNS and CDR2 SASEGT. The ends lost 4 bases at V and 6 bases at J; junction bases unmatched: 8. The CDR3 is 15 residues long. The CDR3 here is CASSVLGQVGNEQFF. The CDR3 DNA follows: TGTGCCAGCAGTGTACTGGGACAGGTTGGCAATGAGCAGTTCTTC.

The genes are TRBV7-3 and TRBJ2-5; D not certain. Germline CDR1 reads SGHTA; CDR2 reads FQGTGA. The V gene lost 2 bases and the J gene lost 3 bases, with 7 bases spanning the gap. The CDR3 has 13 residues. The DNA for the CDR3 is TGTGCCAGCAGCTTATCTAGTGAAGAGACCCAGTACTTC. Translating it yields CASSLSSEETQYF. Looking up the rest from reference TRBV7-3 and TRBJ2-5 gives the full variable domain: GAGVSQTPSNKVTEKGKYVELRCDPISGHTALYWYRQSLGQGPEFLIYFQGTGAADDSGLPNDRFFAVRPEGSVSTLKIQRTERGDSAVYLCASSLSSEETQYFGPGTRLLVL.

The chain links TRBV27 to TRBJ1-2; the D gene is possibly TRBD1 (6 bases). The V gene's germline CDR1 is MNHEY and CDR2 SMNVEV (reference sequence). Trimming pared 4 bases from V and 3 bases from J, leaving 15 bases between. The CDR3 loop spans 15 amino acids. This CDR3 reads CASSSGARGDYGYTF. The CDR3, as DNA: TGTGCCAGCAGTTCAGGGGCTCGGGGTGACTATGGCTACACCTTC.

The chain carries TRBV6-5 and TRBJ1-2, with TRBD1 as a possible D gene (5 bases). The V gene lost 2 bases and the J gene lost 5 bases, with 15 bases spanning the gap. The CDR3 runs to 15 residues. Germline loops: CDR1 MNHEY, CDR2 SVGAGI. The CDR3 here is CASSYLWAGQYGYTF. The CDR3 nucleotides are TGTGCCAGCAGTTACCTCTGGGCAGGGCAATATGGCTACACCTTC.

This clone occurred once. The CDR3 loop is CASRPGLGDNEQFF. The CDR3, as DNA: TGTGCCAGCAGGCCGGGACTGGGCGACAATGAGCAGTTCTTC. The chain combines TRBV27 with TRBJ2-1; a possible D gene is TRBD2 (6 bases). From germline, CDR1 is MNHEY and CDR2 SMNVEV (reference sequence). This CDR3 contains 14 residues. Trimming took 6 bases from V and 5 from J, leaving 14 bases between them.

The chain is built from TRBV25-1 and TRBJ2-5; D is possibly TRBD1 (6 bases). The germline V and J ends were trimmed by 2 bases and 9 bases, with 16 bases remaining between them. Germline CDR1 reads MGHDK; CDR2 reads SYGVNS. The CDR3 is 14 amino acids. The CDR3 sequence: CASSEPNRQVPQYF. CDR3 nucleotides: TGTGCCAGCAGTGAACCCAACAGACAGGTCCCCCAGTACTTC.

J is TRBJ1-2 and V is TRBV19, with D hard to call. The V and J ends lost 3 bases and 8 bases respectively, with 13 bases between them. Germline V gene data show CDR1 as LNHDA and CDR2 as SQIVND (reference sequence). The CDR3 sequence is 13 residues long. In DNA, the CDR3 is TGTGCCAGTAGTATTTTGGGATGGTACGGCTACACCTTC. Translating gives CASSILGWYGYTF.

This clone was seen just once. The V and J genes are TRBV9 and TRBJ1-1, with 10 bases aligning to TRBD1. This CDR3 has 15 residues. With V trimmed by 4 bases and J by 1 base, 4 bases remained unmatched. Germline values: CDR1 SGDLS, CDR2 YYNGEE. The DNA for the CDR3 is TGTGCCAGCAGCCCCAGGACAGGGGGGAACACTGAAGCTTTCTTT. Its protein product is CASSPRTGGNTEAFF. Supplemented by reference TRBV9 and TRBJ1-1, the full variable domain reads DSGVTQTPKHLITATGQRVTLRCSPRSGDLSVYWYQQSLDQGLQFLIQYYNGEERAKGNILERFSAQQFPDLHSELNLSSLELGDSALYFCASSPRTGGNTEAFFGQGTRLTVV.